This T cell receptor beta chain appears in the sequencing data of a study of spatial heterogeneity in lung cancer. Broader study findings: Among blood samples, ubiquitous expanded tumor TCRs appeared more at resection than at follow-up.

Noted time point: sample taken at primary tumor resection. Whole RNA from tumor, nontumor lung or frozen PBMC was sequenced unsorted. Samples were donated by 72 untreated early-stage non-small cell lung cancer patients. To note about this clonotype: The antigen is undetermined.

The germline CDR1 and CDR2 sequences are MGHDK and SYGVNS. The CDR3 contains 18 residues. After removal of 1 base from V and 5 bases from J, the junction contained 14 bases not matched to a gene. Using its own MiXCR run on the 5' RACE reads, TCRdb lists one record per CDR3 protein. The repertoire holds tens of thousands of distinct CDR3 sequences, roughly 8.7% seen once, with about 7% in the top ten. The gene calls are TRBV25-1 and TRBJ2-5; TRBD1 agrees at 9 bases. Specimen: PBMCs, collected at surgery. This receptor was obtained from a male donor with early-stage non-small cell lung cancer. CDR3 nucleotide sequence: TGTGCCAGCAGTGAATTTTTCCCCCAGGGACAGGGCTCGGAGACCCAGTACTTC. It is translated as CASSEFFPQGQGSETQYF. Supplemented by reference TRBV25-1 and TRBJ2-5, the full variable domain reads EADIYQTPRYLVIGTGKKITLECSQTMGHDKMYWYQQDPGMELHLIHYSYGVNSTEKGDLSSESTVSRIRTEHFPLTLESARPSHTSQYLCASSEFFPQGQGSETQYFGPGTRLLVL.